This T cell receptor beta chain derives from a study of chemoradiotherapy in HPV16-positive cancers. This clone is a singleton in its sample. The V gene end was trimmed by 2 bases and the J gene end by 0 bases; junction bases not matched to a gene: 10. CDR1 and CDR2 (germline): SGHTA, FQGNSA. The CDR3 extends over 19 amino acids. Some clones are missing from TCRdb's copy, which holds only in-frame ones; the method was immunoSEQ multiplex PCR. The data contain around 29,000 clones, approximately 93% of them seen just once; the ten biggest clones take up approximately 19%. V gene TRBV7-2 combines with J gene TRBJ1-6; 7 nucleotides agree with TRBD1. Here the sequenced sample was blood, taken from a patient who underwent chemoradiotherapy. The sequence was collected from a human donor with HPV-associated anogenital cancer. CDR3 bases: TGTGCCAGCAGCTTAAGGGGGCCAGGGATCAGCTCCTATAATTCACCCCTCCACTTT. Its protein is CASSLRGPGISSYNSPLHF.